The present T cell receptor beta chain was sequenced within a study of OX40 agonist ivuxolimab in advanced cancers. Study-wide background: Patients were treated with intravenous ivuxolimab, dosed at 0.01 to 10 mg/kg and infused every 2 weeks.

Remarks on this clone: Its antigen is undetermined.

Peripheral blood came from all dose cohorts at three timepoints. Germline lookup yields CDR1 KGHSH and CDR2 LQKENI. CDR3 size: 15 residues. Between the trimmed V and J ends, which lost 6 bases and 2 bases, there was a span of 16 bases. Study-level points and caveats: In the 0.1 to 3.0 mg/kg range, CD4+ and CD8+ blood T cells had expanded clonally by week 6. No determination was made of the antigen specificity of the expanded peripheral T cells.

TCRdb keeps only in-frame clones here, not all; method: immunoSEQ multiplex PCR. The sample contains roughly 40,000 clones, less than 85% of which appear only once. The chain employs TRBV18 and TRBJ1-1; D is unclear. The clonotype originates from an adult with an advanced solid tumor such as melanoma, head and neck, liver or kidney cancer. Source: CD4+ or CD8+ T cells sorted from blood, taken in a trial of the OX40 agonist ivuxolimab. The CDR3 DNA sequence: TGTGCCAGCTCCCCCCGCGGAGGGTCAAACACTGAAGCTTTCTTT. Protein sequence: CASSPRGGSNTEAFF.